The clone carrying this T cell receptor (beta chain) occurred once. The source of the sample is a study of shared T cell receptors in the human thymus. V lost 3 bases and J lost 4, with 10 bases in between. There are 13 residues in the CDR3. CDR1 is SEHNR, CDR2 FQNEAQ, per germline (reference sequence). Sequencing used immunoSEQ multiplex PCR; TCRdb keeps in-frame clones, though not all of them. The sample lists roughly 710,000 clones; approximately 83% were seen once. This sample also appeared in a second study, on human thymus T cells.

Sequenced sample: thymocytes. This sequence originates from a girl in the first two years of life with a congenital heart defect. The chain employs TRBV7-9 and TRBJ2-7, with unresolved D. CDR3: CASSFTGPYEQYF. In DNA, the CDR3 is TGTGCCAGCAGCTTCACCGGTCCTTACGAGCAGTACTTC.